Listed below are T cell receptor beta chains from one sample, sequenced in a study of blood T cell repertoires in COVID-19. The data were produced by immunoSEQ multiplex PCR, yet TCRdb's version contains in-frame clones alone and is incomplete. The sample consists of 250,000 or so clones, 87% of them appearing once. The sequenced material came from PBMCs or T cells enriched from blood (not recorded which). The receptors here all came from a woman aged 25 to 39 with acute COVID-19. CDR3s include the opening cysteine and the closing phenylalanine or tryptophan. A D gene is named only where the DNA matches it firmly. A clone size is listed for some rows: how often the clone was seen (once, few, many), or a class if it is expanded.

clone_size: .
d_call: .
j_call: TRBJ2-3
v_call: TRBV27
cdr3_length: 15
cdr3_nt: TGTGCCAGCTCAGATAGCGGTCAGAGCACAGATACGCAGTATTTT
cdr3_aa: CASSDSGQSTDTQYF

clone_size: .
d_call: TRBD2
j_call: TRBJ2-7
v_call: TRBV2
cdr3_length: 15
cdr3_nt: TGTGCCAGCACTAGCGGGGCCAAAAGCTCCTACGAGCAGTACTTC
cdr3_aa: CASTSGAKSSYEQYF

clone_size: .
d_call: .
j_call: TRBJ2-2
v_call: TRBV6-5
cdr3_length: 16
cdr3_nt: TGTGCCAGCAGTTACTCTGGCTCAGCGGTCACCGGGGAGCTGTTTTTT
cdr3_aa: CASSYSGSAVTGELFF

clone_size: .
d_call: .
j_call: TRBJ1-2
v_call: TRBV7-2
cdr3_length: 14
cdr3_nt: TGTGCCAGCAGCTTAGGCAGGGCAAACTATGGCTACACCTTC
cdr3_aa: CASSLGRANYGYTF

clone_size: .
d_call: TRBD1
j_call: TRBJ1-2
v_call: TRBV28
cdr3_length: 14
cdr3_nt: TGTGCCAGCAGCGCTGGGACAGGCGGCTATGGCTACACCTTC
cdr3_aa: CASSAGTGGYGYTF

clone_size: once
d_call: TRBD2
j_call: TRBJ2-7
v_call: TRBV7-9
cdr3_length: 16
cdr3_nt: TGTGCCAGCAGCCCACCGACTAGCGGGGTCACCTACGAGCAGTACTTC
cdr3_aa: CASSPPTSGVTYEQYF

clone_size: .
d_call: TRBD1
j_call: TRBJ1-2
v_call: TRBV27
cdr3_length: 15
cdr3_nt: TGTGCCAGCACCGGCTGGACAGGGTCTTACTATGGCTACACCTTC
cdr3_aa: CASTGWTGSYYGYTF

clone_size: once
d_call: .
j_call: TRBJ1-4
v_call: TRBV5-1
cdr3_length: 16
cdr3_nt: TGCGCCAGCAGCTTGGGCTTAGGGCAGGGTAATGAAAAACTGTTTTTT
cdr3_aa: CASSLGLGQGNEKLFF

clone_size: .
d_call: .
j_call: TRBJ2-7
v_call: TRBV18
cdr3_length: 13
cdr3_nt: TGTGCCAGCTCACCCCGGAGGGGCTACGAGCAGTACTTC
cdr3_aa: CASSPRRGYEQYF

clone_size: .
d_call: .
j_call: TRBJ2-3
v_call: TRBV4-3
cdr3_length: 16
cdr3_nt: TGCGCCAGCAGCCAAGATGGGAGCGGGAGCACAGATACGCAGTATTTT
cdr3_aa: CASSQDGSGSTDTQYF

clone_size: .
d_call: .
j_call: TRBJ1-4
v_call: TRBV7-2
cdr3_length: 14
cdr3_nt: TGTGCCAGCAGCTTAAATGGGGGGATTGAAAAACTGTTTTTT
cdr3_aa: CASSLNGGIEKLFF

clone_size: .
d_call: .
j_call: TRBJ1-5
v_call: TRBV6-5
cdr3_length: 12
cdr3_nt: TGTGCCAGCAGAGCCCTGTCGGGGCCCCAGCATTTT
cdr3_aa: CASRALSGPQHF

clone_size: .
d_call: TRBD1
j_call: TRBJ1-4
v_call: TRBV12-5
cdr3_length: 14
cdr3_nt: TGTGCTAGTGGTGCCTGGACAGGGAATGAAAAACTGTTTTTT
cdr3_aa: CASGAWTGNEKLFF

clone_size: .
d_call: .
j_call: TRBJ1-5
v_call: TRBV12-3/TRBV12-4
cdr3_length: 12
cdr3_nt: TGTGCCAGCAGCACAGGAGATCAGCCCCAGCATTTT
cdr3_aa: CASSTGDQPQHF

clone_size: .
d_call: .
j_call: TRBJ2-7
v_call: TRBV4-1
cdr3_length: 14
cdr3_nt: TGCGCCAGCAGCCAAGGAGGTGGGGGGTACGAGCAGTACTTC
cdr3_aa: CASSQGGGGYEQYF

clone_size: .
d_call: TRBD1
j_call: TRBJ2-7
v_call: TRBV18
cdr3_length: 13
cdr3_nt: TGTGCCAGCTCACCACCTACCAGGGGGGAGCAGTACTTC
cdr3_aa: CASSPPTRGEQYF

clone_size: once
d_call: .
j_call: TRBJ1-2
v_call: TRBV20-1
cdr3_length: 11
cdr3_nt: TGCAGTGCTAGCCAGGGGAGTGACTACACCTTC
cdr3_aa: CSASQGSDYTF

clone_size: .
d_call: .
j_call: TRBJ1-1
v_call: TRBV15
cdr3_length: 16
cdr3_nt: TGTGCCACCAGCAGGGGTCGACAGGTCCTGAACACTGAAGCTTTCTTT
cdr3_aa: CATSRGRQVLNTEAFF

clone_size: .
d_call: TRBD2
j_call: TRBJ2-5
v_call: TRBV4-3
cdr3_length: 16
cdr3_nt: TGCGCCAGCAGCCAAGAGGGTACTAGCGGGGGGGAGACCCAGTACTTC
cdr3_aa: CASSQEGTSGGETQYF

clone_size: .
d_call: .
j_call: TRBJ2-2
v_call: TRBV11-2
cdr3_length: 15
cdr3_nt: TGTGCCAGCAGCTTAGTACCAGGCCCCACCGGGGAGCTGTTTTTT
cdr3_aa: CASSLVPGPTGELFF

clone_size: .
d_call: .
j_call: TRBJ2-7
v_call: TRBV28
cdr3_length: 14
cdr3_nt: TGTGCCAGCAGTTTACCCGGTCTTTTCTACGAGCAGTACTTC
cdr3_aa: CASSLPGLFYEQYF

clone_size: .
d_call: .
j_call: TRBJ2-7
v_call: TRBV30
cdr3_length: 11
cdr3_nt: TGTGCCTGGAGTGTACAGTACGAGCAGTACTTC
cdr3_aa: CAWSVQYEQYF

clone_size: .
d_call: TRBD1
j_call: TRBJ1-1
v_call: TRBV10-3
cdr3_length: 15
cdr3_nt: TGTGCCATATCGGACAGGGCGCGGGAGAACACTGAAGCTTTCTTT
cdr3_aa: CAISDRARENTEAFF

clone_size: .
d_call: TRBD1
j_call: TRBJ2-5
v_call: TRBV7-9
cdr3_length: 17
cdr3_nt: TGTGCCAGCAGCTTCCCCTCCGGGACAGATTCTCAAGAGACCCAGTACTTC
cdr3_aa: CASSFPSGTDSQETQYF

clone_size: .
d_call: .
j_call: TRBJ1-4
v_call: TRBV12-5
cdr3_length: 16
cdr3_nt: TGTGCTAGTGGTTTGGTACCCCAGGGGTCAGGCGAAAAACTGTTTTTT
cdr3_aa: CASGLVPQGSGEKLFF

clone_size: .
d_call: .
j_call: TRBJ2-5
v_call: TRBV7-8
cdr3_length: 14
cdr3_nt: TGTGCCAGCAGCTTATCCGGACATCAAGAGACCCAGTACTTC
cdr3_aa: CASSLSGHQETQYF

clone_size: .
d_call: .
j_call: TRBJ1-4
v_call: TRBV28
cdr3_length: 15
cdr3_nt: TGTGCCAGCAGCCCCAACGGTCTCTCTAATGAAAAACTGTTTTTT
cdr3_aa: CASSPNGLSNEKLFF

clone_size: .
d_call: .
j_call: TRBJ1-5
v_call: TRBV27
cdr3_length: 16
cdr3_nt: TGTGCCGGGGGTTATAACAGGGATCGTAGCAATCAGCCCCAGCATTTT
cdr3_aa: CAGGYNRDRSNQPQHF

clone_size: .
d_call: TRBD1
j_call: TRBJ1-1
v_call: TRBV10-3
cdr3_length: 13
cdr3_nt: TGTGCCATCAGTGACAGGGGGGACACTGAAGCTTTCTTT
cdr3_aa: CAISDRGDTEAFF

clone_size: .
d_call: .
j_call: TRBJ2-1
v_call: TRBV11-2
cdr3_length: 15
cdr3_nt: TGTGCCAGCAGCCCGGAGGGGAGCTCCTACAATGAGCAGTTCTTC
cdr3_aa: CASSPEGSSYNEQFF

clone_size: .
d_call: .
j_call: TRBJ2-3
v_call: TRBV6-5
cdr3_length: 15
cdr3_nt: TGTGCCAGCAGTTACTCAAGACAGACCACAGATACGCAGTATTTT
cdr3_aa: CASSYSRQTTDTQYF

clone_size: few
d_call: TRBD1
j_call: TRBJ2-7
v_call: TRBV7-2
cdr3_length: 15
cdr3_nt: TGTGCCAGCAGCTTAGCCGGGACAGGCGAGTACGAGCAGTACTTC
cdr3_aa: CASSLAGTGEYEQYF

clone_size: .
d_call: TRBD2
j_call: TRBJ2-1
v_call: TRBV27
cdr3_length: 15
cdr3_nt: TGTGCCAGCAGGAGCGGGGCTATTTCCTACAATGAGCAGTTCTTC
cdr3_aa: CASRSGAISYNEQFF

clone_size: once
d_call: TRBD2
j_call: TRBJ2-7
v_call: TRBV6-2/TRBV6-3
cdr3_length: 14
cdr3_nt: TGTGCCAGCAGTGTTAGCGGGGGGTCCTACGAGCAGTACTTC
cdr3_aa: CASSVSGGSYEQYF

clone_size: .
d_call: .
j_call: TRBJ1-6
v_call: TRBV6-4
cdr3_length: 13
cdr3_nt: TGTGCCAGCAGTGACTCCGGGAATTCACCCCTCCACTTT
cdr3_aa: CASSDSGNSPLHF

clone_size: .
d_call: .
j_call: TRBJ1-5
v_call: TRBV3-1/TRBV3-2
cdr3_length: 16
cdr3_nt: TGTGCCAGCAGCCAAGGGGTCAGGGATATCAATCAGCCCCAGCATTTT
cdr3_aa: CASSQGVRDINQPQHF

clone_size: .
d_call: TRBD2
j_call: TRBJ2-7
v_call: TRBV7-9
cdr3_length: 14
cdr3_nt: TGTGCCAGCAGCCCTAGCGGGCCAGCCTACGAGCAGTACTTC
cdr3_aa: CASSPSGPAYEQYF

clone_size: .
d_call: .
j_call: TRBJ1-1
v_call: TRBV10-3
cdr3_length: 13
cdr3_nt: TGTGCCATCAGTGAGGGCAGTAACGCTGAAGCTTTCTTT
cdr3_aa: CAISEGSNAEAFF

clone_size: .
d_call: .
j_call: TRBJ2-7
v_call: TRBV5-1
cdr3_length: 11
cdr3_nt: TGCGCCAGCAGGTCTGACAGGGAGCAGTACTTC
cdr3_aa: CASRSDREQYF

clone_size: .
d_call: TRBD1
j_call: TRBJ2-7
v_call: TRBV9
cdr3_length: 15
cdr3_nt: TGTGCCAGCAGCGTAGAGGGACAGGGGACCTACGAGCAGTACTTC
cdr3_aa: CASSVEGQGTYEQYF